One and the same sample provided the 12 T cell receptor beta chains below, sequenced in a study. TCRdb processed the 5' RACE reads anew with MiXCR; each CDR3 protein has one entry. The sample lists about 40,000 distinct CDR3 sequences, about 19% occurring once. Sequencing used naive CD4+ T cells sorted from a lymph node. This sample's subset: naive CD4+ T cells, CD4+CD45RA+CD25-. Receptors were obtained from a female donor with breast cancer.

This chain links TRBV7-8 with TRBJ2-2; no definite D call. Germline loops: CDR1 SGHVS, CDR2 FQNEAQ. The V end lost 2 bases, the J end lost 4 bases, and 11 bases lay between the germline ends. This CDR3 comprises 15 residues. CDR3 coding DNA: TGTGCCAGCAGCTTAAAACCTCAAGTCACCGGGGAGCTGTTTTTT. Translation: CASSLKPQVTGELFF.

The genes are TRBV7-2 and TRBJ1-4; D not resolved. Deletions cut 1 base from V and 1 base from J, with 4 bases between. CDR1 and CDR2 from the germline V gene are SGHTA and FQGNSA. The CDR3 consists of 14 residues. The CDR3 sequence: CASSLGITNEKLFF. The CDR3 region has the DNA TGTGCCAGCAGCTTAGGCATAACTAATGAAAAACTGTTTTTT.

The J gene is TRBJ1-5, the V gene TRBV19; no clear D. V lost 7 bases, J lost 3 bases, and 22 bases lay in between. CDR3 length: 17 amino acids. Germline V CDR1 and CDR2: LNHDA, SQIVND (reference sequence). CDR3 in amino acids: CASNSGSAFHPNQPQHF. The CDR3 DNA follows: TGTGCCAGTAATAGCGGGTCTGCGTTCCACCCCAATCAGCCCCAGCATTTT.

This clonotype was counted ten times or more. V gene TRBV20-1 combines with J gene TRBJ1-2, with a weak D call TRBD1 (6 bases). Germline CDR1 DFQATT, CDR2 SNEGSKA (reference sequence). The CDR3 consists of 15 residues. Between the trimmed V and J ends, which lost 4 bases and 4 bases, there was a span of 19 bases. The CDR3 DNA sequence: TGCAGTGCTAAATTCCAACAGGGATCACCCTATGGCTACACCTTC. Amino acid sequence: CSAKFQQGSPYGYTF.

This clonotype was detected many times. The rearrangement joins TRBV9 to TRBJ2-2, with D unclear. The CDR3 is 14 amino acids. Germline CDR1 and CDR2: SGDLS and YYNGEE. V shed 0 bases and J shed 0 bases, with 3 bases lying between them. The CDR3 DNA reads as TGTGCCAGCAGCGTAGCAACGAACACCGGGGAGCTGTTTTTT. It translates to CASSVATNTGELFF.

A word on this clonotype: With a much larger clone just one base away, this may be a read error. This chain connects TRBV5-5 to TRBJ1-1, with D uncertain. The length of the CDR3 is 11 residues. Germline lookup yields CDR1 SGHKS and CDR2 YYEKEE (reference sequence). The CDR3 DNA is TGTGCCAGCAGCATTAACACTGAAGCTTGCTTT. Its protein product is CASSINTEACF.

This clonotype was observed many times. The chain is built from TRBV20-1 and TRBJ2-5; D remains unclear. Trimming removed 5 bases from V and 0 bases from J, with 4 bases in between. From germline, CDR1 is DFQATT and CDR2 SNEGSKA (reference sequence). The CDR3 contains 11 residues. CDR3 loop: CSAWDQETQYF. For the CDR3, the DNA is TGCAGTGCTTGGGACCAAGAGACCCAGTACTTC.

This clonotype was observed a few times. V and J are TRBV6-5 and TRBJ1-1, with 7 nucleotides matching TRBD1. The ends lost 0 bases at V and 5 bases at J; junction bases unmatched: 3. Germline V CDR1 and CDR2: MNHEY, SVGAGI. The CDR3 has 14 residues. The CDR3 region is CASSYSTTGTEAFF. Written as DNA, the CDR3 is TGTGCCAGCAGTTACTCGACGACAGGGACTGAAGCTTTCTTT.

About this clonotype: One base away lies a much larger clone, so this may be a sequencing read error. This sequence joins TRBV9 and TRBJ2-2, with D tentatively TRBD1 (6 bases). Per the germline V gene, CDR1 is SGDLS and CDR2 is YYNGEE. The CDR3 runs to 15 residues. Trimming shortened V by 4 bases and J by 9 bases, and 19 bases separated the two germline ends. As DNA, the CDR3 is TGTGCCAGCAGCACCCGACGCACAGGGTCCAGGGAGCTGTTTTTT. The encoded protein is CASSTRRTGSRELFF. Supplemented by reference TRBV9 and TRBJ2-2, the full variable domain reads DSGVTQTPKHLITATGQRVTLRCSPRSGDLSVYWYQQSLDQGLQFLIQYYNGEERAKGNILERFSAQQFPDLHSELNLSSLELGDSALYFCASSTRRTGSRELFFGEGSRLTVL.

This clonotype showed up many times. The rearrangement joins TRBV7-9 to TRBJ1-6; maybe TRBD1 (6 bases). CDR3 length: 15 residues. Germline V CDR1 and CDR2: SEHNR, FQNEAQ (reference sequence). The V end was cut by 3 bases, the J end by 10 bases, with 16 bases between. This CDR3 reads CASSLITGAWSPLHF. The DNA for the CDR3 is TGTGCCAGCAGCTTGATCACGGGGGCTTGGTCACCCCTCCACTTT. The full variable domain, with the rest looked up from reference TRBV7-9 and TRBJ1-6, is DTGVSQNPRHKITKRGQNVTFRCDPISEHNRLYWYRQTLGQGPEFLTYFQNEAQLEKSRLLSDRFSAERPKGSFSTLEIQRTEQGDSAMYLCASSLITGAWSPLHFGNGTRLTVT.

V is TRBV5-1 and J is TRBJ1-1; the match to TRBD1 covers 9 bases. Germline V gene lookup returns CDR1 SGHRS and CDR2 YFSETQ. After removal of 5 bases from V and 8 bases from J, the junction contained 19 bases not matched to a gene. This CDR3 is 17 amino acids long. The CDR3 DNA reads TGCGCCAGCAGTCCCGGGACAGGGCTTACTTCTCTAATAGAAGCTTTCTTT. It translates to CASSPGTGLTSLIEAFF.

The gene calls are TRBV6-2 or TRBV6-3 and TRBJ2-7; the D gene is possibly TRBD1 (5 bases). Trimming left V 6 bases short and J 3 bases short, with 15 bases between. Germline V lookup: CDR1 MNHEY, CDR2 SVGEGT. This CDR3 is 14 amino acids long. CDR3 in DNA: TGTGCCAGCAGAGTGACAGCTACTGTCTACGAGCAGTACTTC. This sequence encodes CASRVTATVYEQYF.